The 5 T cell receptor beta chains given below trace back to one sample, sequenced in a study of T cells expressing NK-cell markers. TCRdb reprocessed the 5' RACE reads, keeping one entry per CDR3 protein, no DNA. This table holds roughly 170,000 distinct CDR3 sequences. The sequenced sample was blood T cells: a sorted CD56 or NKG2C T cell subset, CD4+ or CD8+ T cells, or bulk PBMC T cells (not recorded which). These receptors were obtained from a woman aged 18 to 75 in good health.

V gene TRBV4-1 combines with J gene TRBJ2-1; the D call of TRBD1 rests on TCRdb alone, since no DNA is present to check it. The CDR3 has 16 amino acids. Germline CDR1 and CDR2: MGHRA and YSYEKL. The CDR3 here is CASSRMAGAFGNEQFF.

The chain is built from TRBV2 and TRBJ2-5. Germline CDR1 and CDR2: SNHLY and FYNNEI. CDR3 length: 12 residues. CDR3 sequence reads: CASSDGRETQYF.

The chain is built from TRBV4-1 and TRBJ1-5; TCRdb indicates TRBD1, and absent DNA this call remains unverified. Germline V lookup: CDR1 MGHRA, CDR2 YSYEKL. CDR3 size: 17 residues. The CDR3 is CASSQFPPGQQYQPQHF.

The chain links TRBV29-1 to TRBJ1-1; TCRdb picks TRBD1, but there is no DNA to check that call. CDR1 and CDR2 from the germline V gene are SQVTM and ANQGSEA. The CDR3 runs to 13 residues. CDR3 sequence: CSVDKAGRGEAFF. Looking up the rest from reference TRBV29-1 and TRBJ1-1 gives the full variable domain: SAVISQKPSRDICQRGTSLTIQCQVDSQVTMMFWYRQQPGQSLTLIATANQGSEATYESGFVIDKFPISRPNLTFSTLTVSNMSPEDSSIYLCSVDKAGRGEAFFGQGTRLTVV.

The CDR3 sequence is CASSLARTSMETQYF. This rearrangement joins TRBV5-1 to TRBJ2-5; TCRdb's D gene call, TRBD2, goes unchecked for lack of DNA. CDR1 SGHRS and CDR2 YFSETQ come from the germline V gene. The CDR3 is made up of 15 amino acids.